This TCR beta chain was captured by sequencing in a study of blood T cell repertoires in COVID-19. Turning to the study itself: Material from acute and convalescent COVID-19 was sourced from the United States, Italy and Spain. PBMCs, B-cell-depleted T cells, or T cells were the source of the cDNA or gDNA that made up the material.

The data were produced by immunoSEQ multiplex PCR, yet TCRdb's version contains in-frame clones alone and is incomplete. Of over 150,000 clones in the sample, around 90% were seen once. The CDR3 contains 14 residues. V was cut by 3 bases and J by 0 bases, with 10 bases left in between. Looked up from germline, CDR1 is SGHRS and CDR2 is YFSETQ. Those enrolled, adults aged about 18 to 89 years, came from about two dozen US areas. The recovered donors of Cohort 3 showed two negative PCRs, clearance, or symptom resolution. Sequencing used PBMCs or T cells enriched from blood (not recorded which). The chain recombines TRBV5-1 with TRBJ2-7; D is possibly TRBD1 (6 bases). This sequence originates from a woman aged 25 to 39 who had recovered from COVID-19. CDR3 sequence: CASSYGQRSYEQYF. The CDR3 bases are TGCGCCAGCAGCTATGGACAGCGCTCCTACGAGCAGTACTTC. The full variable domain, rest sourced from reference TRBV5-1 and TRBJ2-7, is KAGVTQTPRYLIKTRGQQVTLSCSPISGHRSVSWYQQTPGQGLQFLFEYFSETQRNKGNFPGRFSGRQFSNSRSEMNVSTLELGDSALYLCASSYGQRSYEQYFGPGTRLTVT.